These 20 T cell receptor beta chains were all obtained from the same sample, sequenced in a study of early T cells in non-severe SARS-CoV-2 infection. TCRdb independently ran MiXCR on the 5' RACE reads; one entry per CDR3 protein. Of around 49,000 distinct CDR3 sequences in the sample, approximately 10% were seen once. The sample was whole blood. These TCRs come from an adult who was a healthcare worker with PCR-confirmed SARS-CoV-2 infection or an uninfected control (not recorded which).

This clonotype came up a few times. The V and J genes are TRBV5-1 and TRBJ2-3; 11 bases map to TRBD2. V shed 4 bases, J shed 2 bases, and the junction held 6 bases outside the gene matches. This CDR3 has 16 residues. In germline, CDR1 is SGHRS, CDR2 YFSETQ. The CDR3 spells CASSRGLADSTDTQYF. In nucleotides, the CDR3 is TGCGCCAGCAGCAGGGGACTAGCGGACTCCACAGATACGCAGTATTTT.

This clonotype was seen more than once but under ten times. The CDR3 coding sequence is TGTGCCAGCAGCCCTACTAGCAAGAGCTCCTACGAGCAGTACTTC. As protein: CASSPTSKSSYEQYF. The chain combines TRBV28 with TRBJ2-7, with a tentative D call TRBD2 (6 bases). The germline gives CDR1 MDHEN, CDR2 SYDVKM. V lost 6 bases, J lost 0 bases, and 15 bases lay in between. CDR3 length equals 15 residues.

This clonotype was picked up a small number of times. V is TRBV6-5 and J is TRBJ1-6, with a possible D match to TRBD1 (6 bases). CDR1 and CDR2 (germline): MNHEY, SVGAGI. This CDR3 region has 14 residues. The ends were cut back, 4 bases at V and 7 bases at J, with 11 bases in the middle. CDR3 DNA: TGTGCCAGCAGTTCATCAGGGGACAATTCACCCCTCCACTTT. It yields the protein CASSSSGDNSPLHF.

In its sample, this clonotype was seen many times. The rearrangement uses TRBV6-1 and TRBJ2-1; 13 positions match TRBD2. The trim removed 4 bases at V and 9 bases at J, leaving 6 bases unmatched. The CDR3 totals 15 residues. CDR1 is MNHNS and CDR2 is SASEGT in the germline V gene. The CDR3: CASSGGLAGASEQFF. The CDR3, as DNA: TGTGCCAGCAGTGGCGGACTAGCGGGAGCTTCTGAGCAGTTCTTC.

This clonotype has at least ten counts. The chain is built from TRBV2 and TRBJ1-6; D is ambiguous. Germline-derived CDR1 and CDR2 are SNHLY and FYNNEI. This CDR3 comprises 14 residues. V was shortened by 8 bases and J by 7 bases, with 15 bases between the two germline ends. This chain's CDR3 is CASSPRLGNSPLHF. For the CDR3, the DNA is TGTGCCAGCTCCCCGAGGCTGGGGAATTCACCCCTCCACTTT.

This clonotype was observed at least ten times. The V and J genes are TRBV15 and TRBJ2-7, with D perhaps assigned TRBD1 or TRBD2 (5 bases each). The V gene lost 0 bases and the J gene lost 4 bases, with 7 bases spanning the gap. Germline CDR1 reads LNHNV; CDR2 reads YYDKDF (reference sequence). This CDR3 contains 13 residues. In nucleotides, the CDR3 is TGTGCCACCAGCAGAGATTGGGGGTACGAGCAGTACTTC. Protein product: CATSRDWGYEQYF.

This clonotype was found many times. The chain links TRBV3-1 to TRBJ2-2, with D perhaps matching TRBD2 (5 bases). CDR3 size: 12 residues. Germline assignment: CDR1 LGHDT and CDR2 YNNKEL (reference sequence). V was trimmed by 4 bases and J by 8 bases, leaving 8 bases between them. The CDR3 DNA sequence: TGTGCCAGCAGCCCCCGGAGGGGGGAGCTGTTTTTT. This sequence encodes CASSPRRGELFF. The whole variable domain, remainder taken from reference TRBV3-1 and TRBJ2-2, is DTAVSQTPKYLVTQMGNDKSIKCEQNLGHDTMYWYKQDSKKFLKIMFSYNNKELIINETVPNRFSPKSPDKAHLNLHINSLELGDSAVYFCASSPRRGELFFGEGSRLTVL.

This clonotype was seen at least ten times. The chain carries TRBV4-3 and TRBJ1-2; 8 bases align to TRBD1. The CDR3 has 15 amino acids. J gave up 6 bases and V 4 bases, and 10 bases lay outside the gene matches. Germline lookup yields CDR1 LGHNA and CDR2 YSLEER. This CDR3 reads CASSPTAGGSDGYTF. The CDR3 nucleotides are TGCGCCAGCAGCCCCACCGCAGGGGGCTCGGATGGCTACACCTTC.

This clonotype was detected ten times or more. CDR3 sequence: CASRAGFQETQYF. CDR3 DNA: TGCGCCAGCAGGGCGGGCTTCCAAGAGACCCAGTACTTC. The rearrangement links TRBV5-1 to TRBJ2-5; TRBD2 is a possible D gene (5 bases). V lost 5 bases and J 1 base, leaving 9 bases between the germline ends. The length of the CDR3 is 13 residues. Germline CDR1 SGHRS, CDR2 YFSETQ.

This clonotype was counted ten times or more. The chain uses TRBV28 and TRBJ2-7; perhaps TRBD2 as D (5 bases). The length of the CDR3 is 13 residues. V was cut by 5 bases and J by 3 bases, with 11 bases left in between. The germline V gene encodes CDR1 MDHEN and CDR2 SYDVKM. CDR3 protein: CASSTGKNYEQYF. CDR3 DNA sequence: TGTGCCAGCAGTACCGGGAAGAACTACGAGCAGTACTTC.

Only a few counts were recorded for this clonotype. The rearrangement joins TRBV7-3 to TRBJ2-2, with 8 bases lining up with TRBD1. The J segment lost 7 bases and the V segment lost 0 bases, leaving 10 bases of the junction unmatched. Per the germline V gene, CDR1 is SGHTA and CDR2 is FQGTGA. The CDR3 consists of 17 residues. CDR3 region: CASSLTGQGASGGELFF. The CDR3, as DNA: TGTGCCAGCAGCTTAACCGGGCAGGGGGCGAGCGGCGGGGAGCTGTTTTTT.

Here the CDR3 DNA reads TGTGCCAGCAGCTTGTATCCTGGTGGCGAGCAGTACTTC. It specifies CASSLYPGGEQYF. V usage is TRBV11-2 and J usage is TRBJ2-7; unclear D gene. The germline V gene encodes CDR1 SGHAT and CDR2 FQNNGV. V shed 3 bases and J shed 6 bases, with 12 bases lying between them. The CDR3 contains 13 residues.

This clonotype was observed a handful of times. The V call is TRBV7-2, the J call TRBJ1-1; D call uncertain. Trimming pared 2 bases from V and 1 base from J, leaving 8 bases between. Looked up from germline, CDR1 is SGHTA and CDR2 is FQGNSA. The CDR3 is 14 residues long. Written as DNA, the CDR3 is TGTGCCAGCAGCTTACAGGCAGAGAACACTGAAGCTTTCTTT. This codes for CASSLQAENTEAFF. Full variable domain (missing parts from reference TRBV7-2 and TRBJ1-1): GAGVSQSPSNKVTEKGKDVELRCDPISGHTALYWYRQSLGQGLEFLIYFQGNSAPDKSGLPSDRFSAERTGGSVSTLTIQRTQQEDSAVYLCASSLQAENTEAFFGQGTRLTVV.

This clonotype was picked up a small number of times. The chain links TRBV20-1 to TRBJ1-5; D gene uncertain. This CDR3 has 14 residues. The V gene lost 3 bases and the J gene lost 4 bases, with 13 bases spanning the gap. CDR1 is DFQATT, CDR2 SNEGSKA, per germline (reference sequence). CDR3 nucleotides: TGCAGTGCTAGTGTTTCCTGGATAAATCAGCCCCAGCATTTT. Protein: CSASVSWINQPQHF.

This clonotype was seen repeatedly, ten times or more. V and J are TRBV11-2 and TRBJ1-6; D not certain. Germline V CDR1 and CDR2: SGHAT, FQNNGV. The CDR3 has 14 amino acids. Trimming removed 6 bases at V and 6 bases at J, with 12 bases between. The CDR3 DNA reads TGTGCCAGCAGTGTCAGAGTAATTAATTCACCCCTCCACTTT. This encodes CASSVRVINSPLHF. Variable domain in full (rest from reference TRBV11-2 and TRBJ1-6): EAGVAQSPRYKIIEKRQSVAFWCNPISGHATLYWYQQILGQGPKLLIQFQNNGVVDDSQLPKDRFSAERLKGVDSTLKIQPAKLEDSAVYLCASSVRVINSPLHFGNGTRLTVT.

This clonotype has more than one count but fewer than ten. The chain recombines TRBV5-4 with TRBJ2-2, with a tentative D call TRBD1 (7 bases). Trimming removed 1 base at V and 7 bases at J, with 11 bases between. This CDR3 is 14 amino acids long. Per germline, CDR1 SGHNT and CDR2 YYREEE (reference sequence). The CDR3 DNA reads TGTGCCAGCAGCTTGAGGCAGGGGGGCGGGGAGCTGTTTTTT. Translation gives CASSLRQGGGELFF.

V gene TRBV6-5 combines with J gene TRBJ2-7; TRBD1 agrees at 7 bases. Trimming took 5 bases from V and 2 from J; bases not matched to a gene: 12. This CDR3 has 16 residues. CDR1 and CDR2 (germline): MNHEY, SVGAGI. CDR3 in amino acids: CASSPHGDSGAYEQYF. The CDR3, as DNA: TGTGCCAGCAGTCCTCACGGGGACAGTGGGGCCTACGAGCAGTACTTC.

This clonotype was seen repeatedly, ten times or more. The chain recombines TRBV20-1 with TRBJ1-3; 9 bases are shared with TRBD1. CDR3 length: 13 residues. The germline gives CDR1 DFQATT, CDR2 SNEGSKA (reference sequence). The V segment lost 4 bases and the J segment 5 bases; nucleotides outside the gene matches: 3. The CDR3 sequence: CSAKQGARNTIYF. The CDR3 DNA sequence: TGCAGTGCTAAACAGGGGGCTAGAAACACCATATATTTT.

This clonotype was seen at least ten times. V gene TRBV6-6 combines with J gene TRBJ2-2; the D gene is possibly TRBD2 (6 bases). The V gene lost 6 bases and the J gene lost 3 bases, with 11 bases spanning the gap. The germline V gene has CDR1 MNHNY and CDR2 SVGAGI (reference sequence). CDR3 size: 14 residues. The CDR3, as DNA: TGTGCCAGCAGCATATGGAGGGACACCGGGGAGCTGTTTTTT. It is translated as CASSIWRDTGELFF.

This clonotype was counted a few times. This rearrangement joins TRBV7-2 to TRBJ2-7; possibly TRBD1 for D (6 bases). CDR3 length: 13 residues. V was trimmed by 5 bases and J by 4 bases, leaving 12 bases between them. From germline, CDR1 is SGHTA and CDR2 FQGNSA. CDR3 nucleotide sequence: TGTGCCAGCAGCCCTAGACAGGAATACGAGCAGTACTTC. Amino acids: CASSPRQEYEQYF.